These 7 T cell receptor beta chains share one sample of origin, sequenced in a study of blood T cell repertoires in COVID-19. The assay was immunoSEQ multiplex PCR, and TCRdb's table has in-frame clones only and misses some. The table records under 150,000 clones, 83% of them present only once. Material for sequencing was PBMCs or T cells enriched from blood (not recorded which). The receptors were sampled from a man aged 30-40 years who had recovered from COVID-19.

The chain couples TRBV2 to TRBJ2-1; D call uncertain. CDR1 and CDR2 (germline): SNHLY, FYNNEI. This CDR3 has 14 amino acids. With 7 bases removed from V and 0 bases from J, the gap between germline ends came to 10 bases. CDR3 region: CASTQQSSYNEQFF. CDR3 coding DNA: TGTGCCAGCACACAACAGAGCTCCTACAATGAGCAGTTCTTC.

The rearrangement uses TRBV14 and TRBJ1-1, with a tentative D call TRBD1 (5 bases). The CDR3 consists of 16 residues. Looked up from germline, CDR1 is SGHDN and CDR2 is FVKESK. V gave up 1 base and J gave up 0 bases, with 12 bases separating them. The DNA for the CDR3 is TGTGCCAGCAGCCAAGGCCCAGGGAACCTGAACACTGAAGCTTTCTTT. Its protein is CASSQGPGNLNTEAFF.

A single count supports this clone. The V call is TRBV27, the J call TRBJ2-1; the D gene is possibly TRBD1 (6 bases). The CDR3 loop spans 14 amino acids. The V end lost 8 bases, the J end lost 3 bases, and 14 bases lay between the germline ends. Germline V gene lookup returns CDR1 MNHEY and CDR2 SMNVEV (reference sequence). CDR3 in amino acids: CASAPGTIYNEQFF. CDR3 nucleotides: TGTGCCAGCGCCCCCGGGACAATCTACAATGAGCAGTTCTTC.

The gene calls are TRBV20-1 and TRBJ2-5; D gene uncertain. Germline CDR1 and CDR2: DFQATT and SNEGSKA (reference sequence). The V end was cut by 3 bases, the J end by 4 bases, with 12 bases between. This CDR3 comprises 13 residues. The CDR3 bases are TGCAGTGCTAGTGCAGGATTGGCAGAGACCCAGTACTTC. Its translation is CSASAGLAETQYF.

Concerning this clone: The junction does not match germline at one end; this may be a read error. This sample includes further DNA sequences coding for the same CDR3. The V call is TRBV3-1 (or the pseudogene TRBV3-2), the J call TRBJ2-5; 7 nucleotides match TRBD2. Germline V CDR1 and CDR2: LGHDT, YNNKEL (reference sequence). CDR3 length equals 15 residues. CDR3 nucleotides: TGTGCCAGTAGCCCCGGGAGGTCCTACCAAGAGACCCAGTACTTC. Translating gives CASSPGRSYQETQYF.

The V and J genes are TRBV7-2 and TRBJ1-5, with D possibly TRBD1 on 5 matching bases. The germline gives CDR1 SGHTA, CDR2 FQGNSA. CDR3 length: 15 amino acids. V lost 1 base and J lost 7, with 14 bases in between. The CDR3 loop is CASSLVAGWEQPQHF. CDR3 DNA: TGTGCCAGCAGCTTAGTGGCAGGGTGGGAACAGCCCCAGCATTTT.

The V gene is TRBV27, the J gene TRBJ2-5; the match to TRBD2 covers 7 bases. This CDR3 is built from 16 residues. J was trimmed by 0 bases and V by 4 bases; bases with no gene match: 8. Germline assignment: CDR1 MNHEY and CDR2 SMNVEV (reference sequence). The CDR3 DNA is TGTGCCAGCAGTTGGCGGGGAGCGGGGTACCAAGAGACCCAGTACTTC. Amino acid sequence: CASSWRGAGYQETQYF.